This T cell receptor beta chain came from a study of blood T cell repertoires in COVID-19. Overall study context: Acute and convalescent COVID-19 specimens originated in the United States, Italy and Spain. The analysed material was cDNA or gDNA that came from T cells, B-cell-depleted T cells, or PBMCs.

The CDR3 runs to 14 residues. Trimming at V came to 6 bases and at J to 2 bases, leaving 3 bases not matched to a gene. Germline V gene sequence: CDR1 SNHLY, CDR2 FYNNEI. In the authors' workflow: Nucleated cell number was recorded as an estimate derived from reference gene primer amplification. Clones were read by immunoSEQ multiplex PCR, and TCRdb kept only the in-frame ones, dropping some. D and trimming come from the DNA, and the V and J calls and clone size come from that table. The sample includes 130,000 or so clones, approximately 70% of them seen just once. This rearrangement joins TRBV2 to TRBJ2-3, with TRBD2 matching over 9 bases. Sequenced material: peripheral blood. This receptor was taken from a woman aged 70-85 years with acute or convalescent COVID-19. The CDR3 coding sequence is TGTGCCAGCAGCCTAGCGGGACACACAGATACGCAGTATTTT. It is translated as CASSLAGHTDTQYF.